A single sample gave rise to the 26 T cell receptor beta chains below, sequenced in a study of T cells in Graves' hyperthyroidism and ophthalmopathy (dated by TCRdb to about 2019). Library construction relied on multiplex PCR. The sequencer was an Illumina HiSeq 2000. TCR beta CDR3 regions were amplified from RNA transcripts. The first round of RT-PCR for the TCR CDR3 was performed with the HTBI primer set and the Qiagen OneStep RT-PCR kit. TCRdb reran the public reads through fastp at Q25 and MiXCR, keeping productive beta chains. Every CDR3 protein is listed once, alongside the most common genes and DNA of its rows. This sample is represented by roughly 380,000 distinct CDR3 sequences; more than 11% of them were singletons. More than 9.5% of the sample is in the top ten clones. The specimen sequenced was blood. The receptors were gathered from a woman aged 60-70 years with Graves' hyperthyroidism.

The chain carries TRBV10-3 and TRBJ2-3; 7 nucleotides match TRBD1. CDR3 size: 15 residues. Germline loops: CDR1 ENHRY, CDR2 SYGVKD. The J segment lost 4 bases and the V segment lost 0 bases, leaving 4 bases of the junction unmatched. The CDR3 loop reads CAISESTGKPDTQYF. CDR3 DNA: TGTGCCATCAGTGAGTCGACAGGGAAGCCAGATACGCAGTATTTT.

The rearrangement joins TRBV19 to TRBJ1-2, with D unclear. The CDR3 is 11 residues long. From germline, CDR1 is LNHDA and CDR2 SQIVND (reference sequence). Trimming removed 8 bases from V and 2 bases from J, with 6 bases in between. In DNA, the CDR3 is TGTGCCAGTGAGGGAAACTATGGCTACACCTTC. Translating gives CASEGNYGYTF.

The table lists this clonotype with many counts. The chain uses TRBV6-1 and TRBJ1-1; D call uncertain. Germline V gene sequence: CDR1 MNHNS, CDR2 SASEGT. This CDR3 spans 14 amino acids. Trimming cost V 6 bases and J 1 base, with 12 bases left between them. Here the CDR3 DNA reads TGTGCCAGCAGACTGGACGGACGGAACACTGAAGCTTTCTTT. Translating it yields CASRLDGRNTEAFF.

This rearrangement joins TRBV7-9 to TRBJ1-4, with D unresolved. Germline CDR1 and CDR2: SEHNR and FQNEAQ (reference sequence). The ends were cut back, 5 bases at V and 7 bases at J, with 11 bases in the middle. There are 13 residues in the CDR3. As DNA, the CDR3 is TGTGCCAGCAGCGGAGAGGAGACTGAAAAACTGTTTTTT. It specifies CASSGEETEKLFF.

This clonotype was counted many times. CDR3 protein: CASRPSSGGGPDTQYF. As DNA, the CDR3 is TGTGCCAGCAGGCCTTCTAGCGGGGGGGGCCCAGATACGCAGTATTTT. The gene calls are TRBV28 and TRBJ2-3, with 12 bases matching TRBD2. V lost 6 bases and J lost 4; bases outside the gene matches: 8. CDR3 length: 16 amino acids. Germline assignment: CDR1 MDHEN and CDR2 SYDVKM.

This clonotype was observed at least ten times. V usage is TRBV30 and J usage is TRBJ1-1; D remains ambiguous. The germline V gene has CDR1 GTSNPN and CDR2 SVGIG (reference sequence). This CDR3 region has 11 residues. The V and J ends lost 8 bases and 7 bases respectively, with 14 bases between them. DNA of the CDR3: TGTGCCCATTCCTTTGGCCTTGAAGCTTTCTTT. Amino acids: CAHSFGLEAFF.

This chain uses TRBV12-3 or TRBV12-4 with TRBJ2-1; 7 bases are shared with TRBD1. This CDR3 has 14 amino acids. With V trimmed by 6 bases and J by 4 bases, 6 bases remained unmatched. CDR3: CASRPRQGYNEQFF. As DNA, the CDR3 is TGTGCCAGCAGACCCCGACAGGGTTACAATGAGCAGTTCTTC.

This clonotype was seen many times. The V and J genes are TRBV7-9 and TRBJ2-1; TRBD2 agrees at 14 bases. Trimming at V came to 5 bases and at J to 8 bases, leaving 5 bases not matched to a gene. Germline loops: CDR1 SEHNR, CDR2 FQNEAQ (reference sequence). The CDR3 loop spans 15 amino acids. The CDR3 nucleotides are TGTGCCAGCAGCGTTGGGACTAGCGGGAGCTATGAGCAGTTCTTC. It codes for CASSVGTSGSYEQFF.

Worth noting for this clonotype: At one end the junction does not follow the germline gene, possibly because of a read error. V gene TRBV11-2 combines with J gene TRBJ2-3, with 9 bases fitting TRBD2. CDR1 and CDR2 from the germline V gene are SGHAT and FQNNGV. The CDR3 length is 15 residues. The CDR3 DNA sequence: TGTGGCAGCAGCTCAGTAGCGGGAGACACAGATGCGCAGTATTTT. Encoded protein: CGSSSVAGDTDAQYF.

This clonotype was counted a few times. CDR3 protein: CASSYGSGRGSDTQYF. CDR3 bases: TGTGCCAGCAGTTACGGTAGCGGGAGAGGATCAGATACGCAGTATTTT. The rearrangement links TRBV6-1 to TRBJ2-3, with 9 bases identical to TRBD2. The CDR3 contains 16 residues. Germline V gene lookup returns CDR1 MNHNS and CDR2 SASEGT. V lost 5 bases to trimming and J lost 4 bases; unmatched junction nucleotides: 10.

A few counts support this clonotype. V usage is TRBV12-3 or TRBV12-4 and J usage is TRBJ1-2; D is perhaps TRBD1 (5 bases). The CDR3 consists of 15 residues. The V end was cut by 1 base, the J end by 8 bases, with 17 bases between. DNA for the CDR3: TGTGCCAGCAGTTTAGTGGGGGGGACTCGAGAGGGCTACACCTTC. Protein: CASSLVGGTREGYTF.

This clonotype came up many times. The genes are TRBV11-2 and TRBJ2-7, with 7 bases matching TRBD1. This CDR3 has 13 residues. Germline CDR1 SGHAT, CDR2 FQNNGV. V trimming: 4 bases; J trimming: 7 bases; junction bases outside the gene matches: 7. In DNA form, the CDR3 reads TGTGCCAGCAGCTCGATACAGGGGAGAGAGCAGTACTTC. Its translation is CASSSIQGREQYF.

This clonotype was recorded a few times. The gene calls are TRBV5-6 and TRBJ2-7; D tentatively reads TRBD1 or TRBD2 (6 bases each). The CDR3 runs 14 residues. Germline V gene sequence: CDR1 SGHDT, CDR2 YYEEEE. V lost 1 base to trimming and J lost 0 bases, with 8 bases between them. Here the CDR3 reads CASSLWGASYEQYF. CDR3 nucleotide sequence: TGTGCCAGCAGCTTGTGGGGGGCCTCCTACGAGCAGTACTTC.

Note on this clonotype: A read error may be the cause here, since a much bigger clone is one base away. V gene TRBV30 combines with J gene TRBJ2-5, with D unresolved. This CDR3 has 13 residues. CDR1 and CDR2 from the germline V gene are GTSNPN and SVGIG (reference sequence). Trimming left V 3 bases short and J 1 base short, with 9 bases between. The CDR3 protein is CAWRATGQETQYF. CDR3 bases: TGTGCCTGGAGGGCGACTGGCCAAGAGACCCAGTACTTC.

This clonotype has more than one count but fewer than ten. The V and J genes are TRBV20-1 and TRBJ1-5, with 8 bases that match TRBD1. CDR3 length: 17 residues. Germline V lookup: CDR1 DFQATT, CDR2 SNEGSKA (reference sequence). Unmatched junction bases numbered 15, after V lost 3 bases and J lost 5 bases. The CDR3 region has the DNA TGCAGTGCTAGCGCGATTCTAGAGGGGACAGGTGATCAGCCCCAGCATTTT. Its protein product is CSASAILEGTGDQPQHF.

In this sample, this clonotype turned up a few times. The chain carries TRBV19 and TRBJ2-1, with 14 nucleotides matching TRBD2. Unmatched junction bases numbered 3, after V lost 5 bases and J lost 9 bases. The CDR3 runs to 14 residues. Germline assignment: CDR1 LNHDA and CDR2 SQIVND (reference sequence). The CDR3 spells CASSGGLAGGEQFF. The CDR3 DNA reads as TGTGCCAGTAGTGGTGGACTAGCGGGAGGTGAGCAGTTCTTC.

In its sample, this clonotype was seen many times. V usage is TRBV6-2 or TRBV6-3 and J usage is TRBJ2-3; D is perhaps TRBD2 (5 bases). V lost 1 base, J lost 1 base, and 12 bases lay in between. The CDR3 loop spans 16 amino acids. CDR1 is MNHEY, CDR2 SVGEGT, per germline. In DNA, the CDR3 is TGTGCCAGCAGTTACTTCCTCCGGGATCGCACAGATACGCAGTATTTT. Protein sequence: CASSYFLRDRTDTQYF.

In this sample, this clonotype turned up many times. V gene TRBV11-3 combines with J gene TRBJ2-7; the D gene could be TRBD1 or TRBD2 (6 bases each). This CDR3 is 15 amino acids long. Per germline, CDR1 SGHNT and CDR2 YENEEA. V lost 2 bases to trimming and J lost 4 bases, with 15 bases between them. CDR3 bases: TGTGCCAGCAGCTTACTTTCCACAGGGACTTACGAGCAGTACTTC. Its protein is CASSLLSTGTYEQYF.

This clonotype turned up a few times. The rearrangement links TRBV6-1 to TRBJ2-1, with 7 bases matching TRBD1. J lost 3 bases, V lost 5 bases, and 10 bases had no gene match. Germline V gene lookup returns CDR1 MNHNS and CDR2 SASEGT. The CDR3 has 16 residues. The CDR3 is CASSSDQGDRYNEQFF. CDR3 nucleotide sequence: TGTGCCAGCAGTTCCGATCAGGGGGACCGCTACAATGAGCAGTTCTTC.

This clonotype was seen a few times. The chain carries TRBV18 and TRBJ2-1; 13 nucleotides line up with TRBD2. Germline V gene sequence: CDR1 KGHSH, CDR2 LQKENI. CDR3 length: 18 amino acids. After removal of 4 bases from V and 0 bases from J, the junction contained 6 bases not matched to a gene. CDR3 loop: CASSLPGLAGNSYNEQFF. For the CDR3, the DNA is TGTGCCAGCTCACTCCCGGGACTAGCGGGAAACTCCTACAATGAGCAGTTCTTC.

This clonotype was recorded at least ten times. The chain is built from TRBV24-1 and TRBJ2-3; weak D call: TRBD1 (6 bases). V lost 3 bases and J 3 bases, leaving 12 bases between the germline ends. Germline V CDR1 and CDR2: KGHDR, SFDVKD. The CDR3 loop spans 15 amino acids. DNA for the CDR3: TGTGCCACCAGTGATCCGGGACAAGGGACAGATACGCAGTATTTT. This codes for CATSDPGQGTDTQYF.

This clonotype has ten or more counts. The chain is built from TRBV12-3 or TRBV12-4 and TRBJ2-7, with D maybe TRBD2 (5 bases). Trimming took off 3 bases at V and 2 bases at J, with 8 bases between the two ends. The CDR3 consists of 13 residues. The CDR3 DNA follows: TGTGCCAGCAGTTTCGGGGAGACCTACGAGCAGTACTTC. Residues: CASSFGETYEQYF.

At least ten counts were recorded for this clonotype. This sequence joins TRBV6-1 and TRBJ2-7, with 8 bases matching TRBD1. Germline trimming cut 5 bases from V and 4 bases from J; bases unmatched to any gene: 10. The CDR3 has 15 amino acids. The germline V gene encodes CDR1 MNHNS and CDR2 SASEGT. CDR3 sequence (DNA): TGTGCCAGCAGTTACTCATACAGGGGGACTTACGAGCAGTACTTC. This encodes CASSYSYRGTYEQYF.

This clonotype was counted between two and nine times. The genes are TRBV10-2 and TRBJ2-5; 9 positions agree with TRBD1. Germline V gives CDR1 WSHSY, CDR2 SAAADI. V lost 7 bases and J lost 4; bases outside the gene matches: 10. CDR3 size: 15 residues. The CDR3 sequence is CASKQTGGIRETQYF. For the CDR3, the DNA is TGCGCCAGCAAACAGACAGGGGGGATAAGAGAGACCCAGTACTTC.

In regard to this clonotype: This may arise from a read error, as a much more abundant clone is one base away. The rearrangement uses TRBV3-1 and TRBJ2-7; tentative D call: TRBD2 (7 bases). Trimming shortened V by 2 bases and J by 7 bases, and 12 bases separated the two germline ends. In germline, CDR1 is LGHDT, CDR2 YNNKEL (reference sequence). The CDR3 runs to 13 residues. The DNA of the CDR3 is TGTGCCAGCAGCCAAAGGGGGGGGGCTGAGCAGTACTTC. This sequence encodes CASSQRGGAEQYF.

The V and J genes are TRBV10-3 and TRBJ2-1; TRBD2 matches at 12 bases. J lost 6 bases, V lost 7 bases, and 7 bases had no gene match. Germline V gives CDR1 ENHRY, CDR2 SYGVKD. The CDR3 is 15 residues long. The CDR3 loop is CAIKETSGGPNEQFF. In DNA form, the CDR3 reads TGTGCCATCAAAGAGACTAGCGGGGGCCCCAATGAGCAGTTCTTC.